The 5 T cell receptor beta chains below come from one sample, sequenced in a study of T cells after yellow fever vaccination. TCRdb re-analysed the 5' RACE reads in MiXCR, keeping a single row per CDR3 protein. The sample includes 450,000 to 600,000 distinct CDR3 sequences, 13% of them seen just once. This sample comprised PBMCs, obtained on the day of the yellow fever booster vaccination. These receptors were taken from a man aged 30 to 39 who received the YFV17D yellow fever vaccine.

This clonotype was detected a few times. V usage is TRBV5-6 and J usage is TRBJ1-5; D is perhaps TRBD1 (6 bases). There are 12 residues in the CDR3. Germline assignment: CDR1 SGHDT and CDR2 YYEEEE. V was pared by 2 bases and J by 9 bases, with 9 bases between. The CDR3, as DNA: TGTGCCAGCAGCTTTGGAGGGGGGCCCCAGCATTTT. Translated, it gives CASSFGGGPQHF. Drawing the rest from reference TRBV5-6 and TRBJ1-5, the complete variable domain is DAGVTQSPTHLIKTRGQQVTLRCSPKSGHDTVSWYQQALGQGPQFIFQYYEEEERQRGNFPDRFSGHQFPNYSSELNVNALLLGDSALYLCASSFGGGPQHFGDGTRLSIL.

This clonotype was counted between two and nine times. The V call is TRBV18, the J call TRBJ2-1, with D unresolved. The CDR3 is 14 amino acids. The V end was cut by 6 bases, the J end by 9 bases, with 18 bases between. CDR1 is KGHSH and CDR2 is LQKENI in the germline V gene. DNA for the CDR3: TGTGCCAGCTCCTCCGCGGCCCCCGGACGTGAGCAGTTCTTC. Encoded protein: CASSSAAPGREQFF.

This clonotype has only a few counts. The chain has TRBV18 and TRBJ2-3; 8 positions match TRBD1. This CDR3 spans 13 amino acids. With V trimmed by 8 bases and J by 6 bases, 7 bases remained unmatched. CDR1 is KGHSH and CDR2 is LQKENI in the germline V gene. CDR3 in amino acids: CASLTGDSDTQYF. CDR3 in DNA: TGTGCCAGCCTGACAGGGGATAGCGATACGCAGTATTTT. Filled out from reference TRBV18 and TRBJ2-3, the complete variable domain reads NAGVMQNPRHLVRRRGQEARLRCSPMKGHSHVYWYRQLPEEGLKFMVYLQKENIIDESGMPKERFSAEFPKEGPSILRIQQVVRGDSAAYFCASLTGDSDTQYFGPGTRLTVL.

This sequence joins TRBV2 and TRBJ2-7, with TRBD1 as a possible D gene (6 bases). The germline gives CDR1 SNHLY, CDR2 FYNNEI. V gave up 8 bases and J gave up 5 bases, with 31 bases separating them. This CDR3 spans 18 amino acids. CDR3: CASPPGRNQDRSMNEQYF. The DNA for the CDR3 is TGTGCCAGCCCCCCAGGTCGGAACCAGGACAGATCAATGAACGAGCAGTACTTC. The variable domain in full, with the rest retrieved from reference TRBV2 and TRBJ2-7, is EPEVTQTPSHQVTQMGQEVILRCVPISNHLYFYWYRQILGQKVEFLVSFYNNEISEKSEIFDDQFSVERPDGSNFTLKIRSTKLEDSAMYFCASPPGRNQDRSMNEQYFGPGTRLTVT.

This clonotype was counted between two and nine times. The CDR3 sequence: CASSLGLGGNEQFF. The DNA of the CDR3 is TGTGCCAGCAGCTTAGGTCTCGGGGGGAATGAGCAGTTCTTC. The chain uses TRBV7-2 and TRBJ2-1; TRBD2 aligns across 7 bases. V dropped 1 base and J dropped 7; count of bases not matched to a gene: 4. Germline CDR1 reads SGHTA; CDR2 reads FQGNSA. This CDR3 comprises 14 residues.